Below, 6 T cell receptor beta chains from the same sample are listed, as sequenced in a study of identical twins. A single record per CDR3 protein comes from TCRdb applying MiXCR to the 5' RACE reads. The table lists approximately 1.8 million distinct CDR3 sequences, under 35% of them singletons, with 0.25% to 0.3% in the top ten. Sequenced sample: cord blood. The receptor source for this set is a newborn girl in good health.

This clonotype occurred a few times. V gene TRBV14 combines with J gene TRBJ1-2, with D unclear. V was clipped by 1 base and J by 4 bases, with 19 bases between them. From germline, CDR1 is SGHDN and CDR2 FVKESK. The CDR3 has 17 amino acids. In DNA form, the CDR3 reads TGTGCCAGCAGCCAAGTAACCCTTAGAGGGATGCGCTATGGCTACACCTTC. It yields the protein CASSQVTLRGMRYGYTF.

On this clonotype: A much larger clone differs by one base, so this may be a read error. This sequence joins TRBV10-3 and TRBJ1-2; perhaps TRBD1 as D (5 bases). Trimming stripped 5 bases from V and 6 bases from J, with 7 bases between. The CDR3 spans 11 residues. The germline V gene encodes CDR1 ENHRY and CDR2 SYGVKD. The CDR3 loop is CAISPGNGYTF. Here the CDR3 DNA reads TGTGCCATCAGTCCAGGGAATGGCTACACCTTC.

The rearrangement links TRBV10-3 to TRBJ2-2, with TRBD1 as a possible D gene (6 bases). From germline, CDR1 is ENHRY and CDR2 SYGVKD. The CDR3 is made up of 16 amino acids. With 6 bases removed from V and 0 bases from J, the gap between germline ends came to 14 bases. CDR3 nucleotides: TGTGCCATCAGCAAGCTACAGGGCTCGAACACCGGGGAGCTGTTTTTT. It translates to CAISKLQGSNTGELFF.

In regard to this clonotype: This may be a read error: a much more frequent sequence differs by one nucleotide. This chain links TRBV25-1 with TRBJ1-6; D unclear. Per the germline V gene, CDR1 is MGHDK and CDR2 is SYGVNS. This CDR3 comprises 13 residues. The germline V and J ends were trimmed by 3 bases and 5 bases, with 5 bases remaining between them. The CDR3 sequence is CASSDRHNSPLHF. CDR3 nucleotides: TGTGCCAGCAGTGACAGGCATAATTCACCCCTCCACTTT.

This rearrangement joins TRBV28 to TRBJ1-2, with D perhaps matching TRBD1 (5 bases). The length of the CDR3 is 12 residues. Trimming took off 5 bases at V and 7 bases at J, with 11 bases between the two ends. Per the germline V gene, CDR1 is MDHEN and CDR2 is SYDVKM. The DNA for the CDR3 is TGTGCCAGCAGTCTGGGGCTCCCTGGCTACACCTTC. As protein: CASSLGLPGYTF.

The V gene is TRBV6-5, the J gene TRBJ2-2; 11 nucleotides line up with TRBD2. V trimming: 2 bases; J trimming: 3 bases; junction bases outside the gene matches: 8. There are 18 residues in the CDR3. Germline V lookup: CDR1 MNHEY, CDR2 SVGAGI. The CDR3 protein is CASSYPLTSGIDTGELFF. The CDR3 nucleotides are TGTGCCAGCAGTTACCCCTTGACTAGCGGGATCGACACCGGGGAGCTGTTTTTT.